Reported below is one T cell receptor beta chain. TCRdb independently ran MiXCR on the RACE reads; one entry per CDR3 protein. Here the sample spans 87,000 or so distinct CDR3 sequences, 8% to 10% being singletons. The CDR3 has 15 residues. The V end was cut by 7 bases, the J end by 6 bases, with 20 bases between. The germline V gene encodes CDR1 MDHEN and CDR2 SYDVKM. The data originate from a study of human T cells and chemical hapten exposure. Time point defined: pre-sensitization, week 0. Treatment in this sample: therapeutic diphenylcyclopropenone sensitization with weekly scalp DPC. The starting material was whole blood, obtained in connection with sensitization to the hapten diphenylcyclopropenone (DPC). V usage is TRBV28 and J usage is TRBJ2-3; no clear D. The sequence came from a woman in her thirties or forties with alopecia areata. Some clones in this sample may be carry-over from other donors' samples. The CDR3 reads CASTNMGTRGDTQYF. CDR3 bases: TGTGCCAGCACCAATATGGGCACCCGTGGGGATACGCAGTATTTT.